The T cell receptor beta chain described here comes from a study of control samples from healthy donors and cancer patients. The method was immunoSEQ multiplex PCR; TCRdb's version includes in-frame clones alone and lacks a portion of them. The sample consists of about 100,000 clones, approximately 84% of them appearing once. Germline values: CDR1 MNHEY, CDR2 SVGEGT. Trimming took off 6 bases at V and 4 bases at J, with 13 bases between the two ends. The CDR3 consists of 14 residues. The chain carries TRBV6-2 or TRBV6-3 and TRBJ1-5; D might be TRBD1 (5 bases). The sample taken for sequencing was blood. This TCR was sampled from a woman aged 45 to 65 in good health. The CDR3 nucleotides are TGTGCCAGCAGCTGGGGAGGGGAAAATCAGCCCCAGCATTTT. As protein: CASSWGGENQPQHF.